A selection of T cell receptor beta chains follows, all from one sample in a study of T cells after yellow fever vaccination. TCRdb itself ran the 5' RACE reads through MiXCR, one entry per CDR3 protein. This table holds approximately 120,000 distinct CDR3 sequences, around 7.7% found once. The starting material was CD4+ T cells sorted from PBMCs, obtained approximately 11 days after the first yellow fever vaccination. The origin of the receptors is a man aged 18 to 29 who received the YFV17D yellow fever vaccine. Each CDR3 is given without its conserved first and last residue. The D gene is left open where the match is weak.

V	J	D	CDR3
TRBV11-2	TRBJ1-1	TRBD1	ASSLRGGTGGFHTEAF
TRBV14	TRBJ2-3	NA	ASSQDLPRADTQY
TRBV5-4	TRBJ1-4	NA	ASSKGGGNEKLF
TRBV7-3	TRBJ2-5	TRBD2	ASSLAGVPQETQY
TRBV18	TRBJ2-6	NA	ASSPNGFISGANVLT
TRBV4-1	TRBJ2-1	TRBD1	ASSRPGQGTYNEQF
TRBV7-9	TRBJ2-1	NA	ASSPVNEQF
TRBV24-1	TRBJ2-1	TRBD1	ATSDPYPVPGQHNSYNEQF
TRBV5-1	TRBJ2-6	NA	ASSSAVSGANVLT
TRBV6-5	TRBJ2-3	NA	ASSYRTGSTDTQY
TRBV29-1	TRBJ1-5	NA	SAIPHPNQPQH
TRBV5-1	TRBJ2-5	TRBD2	ASSWGLASEGETQY
TRBV5-6	TRBJ2-5	NA	ASSFYSRGGGGETQY
TRBV6-1	TRBJ1-6	NA	ASRGRDRSPLH
TRBV7-2	TRBJ2-3	NA	ASSLRTDTQY
TRBV9	TRBJ2-5	NA	ASCRTPEETQY
TRBV15	TRBJ1-5	NA	ATSRANQPQH
TRBV30	TRBJ1-3	NA	AWRKGMVAGNTIY
TRBV4-3	TRBJ1-3	NA	ASSLSNGNTIY
TRBV5-1	TRBJ1-5	NA	ASSLAGVPNQPQH
TRBV29-1	TRBJ1-1	NA	SGGRQNTEAF
TRBV7-8	TRBJ1-1	NA	ASSGGIMNTEAF
TRBV20-1	TRBJ2-1	NA	SASPRHNEQF
TRBV9	TRBJ2-6	NA	ACSPDSGANVLT
TRBV4-2	TRBJ2-2	TRBD2	ASSQGLAGGTGELF
TRBV7-9	TRBJ2-3	TRBD1	ASSPRQGGDTQY
TRBV6-1	TRBJ1-2	NA	ASSEGQNYGYT
TRBV25-1	TRBJ2-3	NA	ASSEPGTDTQY
TRBV12-3/TRBV12-4	TRBJ2-7	TRBD2	ASNHRSGGYSEQY
TRBV5-4	TRBJ1-5	TRBD1	ASSLGGTANQPQH
TRBV5-6	TRBJ2-5	NA	ASSLVAAQETQY
TRBV15	TRBJ1-5	NA	ATSRDQLGSPNQPQH
TRBV7-9	TRBJ1-1	NA	ASSFKSGNTEAF
TRBV7-2	TRBJ2-3	NA	ASRAQSDTQY
TRBV5-1	TRBJ2-2	TRBD2	ASSPGAGGVNTGELF
TRBV7-2	TRBJ1-5	NA	ASRADLAGNQPQH
TRBV5-1	TRBJ2-3	TRBD1	ASSLDRGIVADTQY
TRBV5-1	TRBJ2-3	NA	ASSLGQGIDTQY
TRBV5-1	TRBJ2-2	TRBD2	ASSLATSGATGELF
TRBV6-4	TRBJ2-1	NA	ASSQGEERSSYNEQF
TRBV5-1	TRBJ2-7	TRBD1	ASSLQGNSYEQY
TRBV6-5	TRBJ2-5	NA	ASTWEVSGQETQY
TRBV5-1	TRBJ2-2	NA	ASLEGRLTHTGELF
TRBV30	TRBJ2-1	NA	AWSSQALAF
TRBV4-1	TRBJ1-1	NA	ASSQDPNSDMNTEAF
TRBV7-6	TRBJ2-1	NA	ASSSTRFSEQF
TRBV20-1	TRBJ2-7	NA	SALTTGRAYEQY
TRBV9	TRBJ2-3	NA	ASKLLVSSDTQY